This T cell receptor (beta chain) was sequenced during a study of cytomegalovirus exposure and HLA in healthy donors. Study-wide findings and caveats: An ancestry cluster, one associated with Asian ancestry, reportedly showed fewer N-insertions than the approximately 670-donor mean in a later analysis.

Healthy donors of bone marrow made up the group. The PCR was carried out with 60 Vbeta primers and 13 Jbeta primers. Sequenced by immunoSEQ multiplex PCR; TCRdb stores in-frame clones only, minus some. The sample lists approximately 170,000 clones, roughly 80% occurring once. The CDR3 contains 15 residues. CDR1 and CDR2 from the germline V gene are MRHNA and SNTAGT. The J segment lost 5 bases and the V segment lost 7 bases, leaving 7 bases of the junction unmatched. As for this clone: Its antigen is not identified.

Sequencing was carried out using PBMCs. V is TRBV6-4 and J is TRBJ2-1, with 11 bases that match TRBD2. The receptor's source is a human donor in good health. The CDR3 spells CASKDSGGDDNEQFF. The CDR3 bases are TGTGCCAGCAAGGATAGCGGGGGGGATGACAATGAGCAGTTCTTC.